What follows are 21 T cell receptor beta chains derived from one specimen sequenced in a study of blood T cell repertoires in COVID-19. The data were produced by immunoSEQ multiplex PCR, yet TCRdb's version contains in-frame clones alone and is incomplete. The sample consists of 150,000 or so clones, over 70% of them appearing once. Sequenced: peripheral blood. The receptors were sampled from an older woman with acute or convalescent COVID-19.

The J gene is TRBJ1-2, the V gene TRBV29-1; a possible D gene is TRBD1 (6 bases). The V end lost 5 bases, the J end lost 2 bases, and 12 bases lay between the germline ends. Germline V gene data show CDR1 as SQVTM and CDR2 as ANQGSEA. The CDR3 runs to 13 residues. The CDR3 region is CSVKGGDNYGYTF. The CDR3 DNA is TGCAGCGTTAAGGGGGGGGACAACTATGGCTACACCTTC.

The chain links TRBV3-1 (or the pseudogene TRBV3-2) to TRBJ1-1; D remains unclear. Trimming removed 2 bases from V and 5 bases from J, with 15 bases in between. Looked up from germline, CDR1 is LGHDT and CDR2 is YNNKEL (reference sequence). The CDR3 runs to 15 residues. The CDR3 is CASSQIVGGRTEAFF. In DNA, the CDR3 is TGTGCCAGCAGCCAAATCGTCGGAGGGAGGACTGAAGCTTTCTTT.

This chain uses TRBV7-2 with TRBJ1-2; TRBD1 is a possible D gene (5 bases). The germline V gene has CDR1 SGHTA and CDR2 FQGNSA. The CDR3 extends over 15 amino acids. Trimming removed 5 bases at V and 3 bases at J, with 16 bases between. As DNA, the CDR3 is TGTGCCAGCAGCAAGGCAGGGCCCATGGACTATGGCTACACCTTC. This sequence encodes CASSKAGPMDYGYTF. The full variable domain, its missing parts supplied by reference TRBV7-2 and TRBJ1-2, is GAGVSQSPSNKVTEKGKDVELRCDPISGHTALYWYRQSLGQGLEFLIYFQGNSAPDKSGLPSDRFSAERTGGSVSTLTIQRTQQEDSAVYLCASSKAGPMDYGYTFGSGTRLTVV.

J is TRBJ1-4 and V is TRBV24-1, with D possibly TRBD1 on 5 matching bases. V lost 3 bases, J lost 8 bases, and 15 bases lay in between. This CDR3 region has 15 residues. Germline V lookup: CDR1 KGHDR, CDR2 SFDVKD. CDR3 in DNA: TGTGCCACCAGTGATCCTAGGACACCCGCGGAAAAACTGTTTTTT. It specifies CATSDPRTPAEKLFF.

The CDR3 DNA reads as TGTGCCAGCAGCGGCGGAGGAGCGGGGGAAGAGACCCAGTACTTC. It specifies CASSGGGAGEETQYF. The V gene is TRBV9, the J gene TRBJ2-5; 8 nucleotides agree with TRBD2. The CDR3 is 15 amino acids. Germline assignment: CDR1 SGDLS and CDR2 YYNGEE. V trimming: 3 bases; J trimming: 3 bases; junction bases outside the gene matches: 7.

The chain uses TRBV5-4 and TRBJ1-2; a possible D gene is TRBD1 (6 bases). V was shortened by 3 bases and J by 8 bases, with 17 bases between the two germline ends. This CDR3 is built from 14 residues. Germline-derived CDR1 and CDR2 are SGHNT and YYREEE (reference sequence). CDR3 sequence: CASSSGHLPKGYTF. The CDR3 DNA sequence: TGTGCCAGCAGCTCGGGACACCTCCCGAAGGGCTACACCTTC.

V is TRBV7-9 and J is TRBJ2-4; the D gene is possibly TRBD2 (6 bases). Germline V CDR1 and CDR2: SEHNR, FQNEAQ (reference sequence). This CDR3 is 15 amino acids long. The V end lost 1 base, the J end lost 3 bases, and 10 bases lay between the germline ends. The CDR3 sequence: CASSLVEEGKNIQYF. The CDR3 region has the DNA TGTGCCAGCAGCTTAGTAGAGGAGGGCAAAAACATTCAGTACTTC.

This rearrangement joins TRBV11-2 to TRBJ1-6; D remains ambiguous. The CDR3 totals 15 residues. The V and J ends lost 1 base and 3 bases respectively, with 7 bases between them. Germline CDR1 and CDR2: SGHAT and FQNNGV. The CDR3 region is CASSLGAGYNSPLHF. For the CDR3, the DNA is TGTGCCAGCAGCTTAGGGGCGGGCTATAATTCACCCCTCCACTTT.

This chain uses TRBV14 with TRBJ2-5; possibly TRBD1 for D (5 bases). The V gene lost 3 bases and the J gene lost 7 bases, with 15 bases spanning the gap. This CDR3 has 14 residues. Per germline, CDR1 SGHDN and CDR2 FVKESK. CDR3 sequence (DNA): TGTGCCAGCAGCCAGGCCATCACCCAGGGGACCCAGTACTTC. Translated, it gives CASSQAITQGTQYF.

This clone was observed a single time. V gene TRBV6-6 combines with J gene TRBJ1-3, with D perhaps matching TRBD1 (6 bases). Germline loops: CDR1 MNHNY, CDR2 SVGAGI (reference sequence). The V end lost 2 bases, the J end lost 4 bases, and 12 bases lay between the germline ends. The CDR3 spans 15 residues. CDR3 loop: CASSYAGVKGNTIYF. Written as DNA, the CDR3 is TGTGCCAGCAGTTACGCAGGGGTGAAAGGAAACACCATATATTTT.

The rearrangement uses TRBV18 and TRBJ1-4; 9 bases map to TRBD1. The J segment lost 8 bases and the V segment lost 0 bases, leaving 4 bases of the junction unmatched. Germline V gene sequence: CDR1 KGHSH, CDR2 LQKENI. The CDR3 is made up of 15 amino acids. This CDR3 is CASSPPGQGREKLFF. The CDR3 nucleotides are TGTGCCAGCTCACCACCGGGACAGGGCAGAGAAAAACTGTTTTTT.

The CDR3 nucleotides read TGTGCCAGCAGCCCCGGAGGGCGTGAAGCTTTCTTT. Translating gives CASSPGGREAFF. The V gene is TRBV6-5, the J gene TRBJ1-1; D remains unclear. V was clipped by 6 bases and J by 7 bases, with 12 bases between them. This CDR3 is 12 amino acids long. Looked up from germline, CDR1 is MNHEY and CDR2 is SVGAGI.

The genes are TRBV7-2 and TRBJ2-1; D is ambiguous. The CDR3 is made up of 13 amino acids. From germline, CDR1 is SGHTA and CDR2 FQGNSA. Trimming stripped 6 bases from V and 6 bases from J, with 12 bases between. As DNA, the CDR3 is TGTGCCAGCAGGGCCCCTTCCCCCAATGAGCAGTTCTTC. Its protein is CASRAPSPNEQFF.

This chain joins TRBV9 and TRBJ2-1; 7 bases are a match to TRBD1. The CDR3 is 15 residues long. Germline V CDR1 and CDR2: SGDLS, YYNGEE. Trimming removed 3 bases from V and 5 bases from J; junction bases left unmatched: 8. In DNA, the CDR3 is TGTGCCAGCAGCGATTCCGACAGGGTCAACAATGAGCAGTTCTTC. Translation: CASSDSDRVNNEQFF.

The chain joins TRBV11-3 to TRBJ1-1, with TRBD1 matching 7 bases. V shed 5 bases and J 4 bases; nucleotides not matched to a gene: 7. CDR1 and CDR2 (germline): SGHNT, YENEEA. The CDR3 spans 14 residues. The CDR3 coding sequence is TGTGCCAGCAGCCAACAGGGGCTGGCCACTGAAGCTTTCTTT. Amino acids: CASSQQGLATEAFF.

This clone is a singleton in its sample. V gene TRBV18 combines with J gene TRBJ1-1; TRBD1 aligns across 9 bases. J lost 6 bases, V lost 8 bases, and 7 bases had no gene match. The CDR3 totals 13 residues. Germline CDR1 and CDR2: KGHSH and LQKENI. The CDR3 nucleotides read TGTGCCAGCGGCTACAGGGGGCCGTCTGAAGCTTTCTTT. Its protein is CASGYRGPSEAFF.

This chain joins TRBV20-1 and TRBJ1-2; tentative D call: TRBD1 (6 bases). Germline assignment: CDR1 DFQATT and CDR2 SNEGSKA (reference sequence). The CDR3 is 11 residues long. CDR3 sequence reads: CSPGEGYGYTF. DNA of the CDR3: TGCAGCCCAGGGGAGGGATATGGCTACACCTTC.

This chain links TRBV4-2 with TRBJ2-5; D is possibly TRBD2 (6 bases). V shed 4 bases and J shed 2 bases, with 8 bases lying between them. Germline-derived CDR1 and CDR2 are LGHNA and YNFKEQ. The CDR3 totals 13 residues. CDR3 sequence reads: CASSLSGQETQYF. Written as DNA, the CDR3 is TGTGCCAGCAGCCTCAGCGGGCAAGAGACCCAGTACTTC.

The rearrangement uses TRBV6-2 or TRBV6-3 and TRBJ1-1; D is uncertain. V dropped 1 base and J dropped 4 bases, with 10 bases sitting between them. CDR3 length: 14 residues. Germline V gene data show CDR1 as MNHEY and CDR2 as SVGEGT. The CDR3: CASSYYGGITEAFF. The DNA of the CDR3 is TGTGCCAGCAGTTACTACGGCGGAATCACTGAAGCTTTCTTT.

This clone was seen only once. The chain combines TRBV6-6 with TRBJ1-5; D is unclear. The CDR3 is made up of 16 amino acids. Trimming removed 0 bases at V and 2 bases at J, with 11 bases between. Per the germline V gene, CDR1 is MNHNY and CDR2 is SVGAGI (reference sequence). The CDR3 reads CASSYSTGTGNQPQHF. The CDR3, as DNA: TGTGCCAGCAGTTACTCCACGGGAACCGGCAATCAGCCCCAGCATTTT.

The chain uses TRBV5-1 and TRBJ2-1; 7 bases fit TRBD2. V shed 4 bases and J 1 base; nucleotides not matched to a gene: 11. The germline CDR1 and CDR2 sequences are SGHRS and YFSETQ. This CDR3 spans 17 amino acids. The CDR3 nucleotides are TGCGCCAGCAGCCTTAACTACCTAGCGGCGTCCTACAATGAGCAGTTCTTC. The encoded protein is CASSLNYLAASYNEQFF.